The rows below give T cell receptor beta chains drawn from one sample of a study of cytomegalovirus exposure and HLA in healthy donors. Clones were sequenced by immunoSEQ multiplex PCR, and TCRdb holds only the in-frame ones, with some missing. This sample has 90,000 to 120,000 clones, with about 80% found just once. The sample comprised PBMCs. Every receptor here comes from a man aged 50 to 59 in good health and CMV-seropositive. Both conserved end residues are part of each CDR3. Each record gives: V gene, J gene, D gene, clone size, CDR3 DNA, CDR3 protein. The D gene is left open where the match is weak. Clone size is shown for a subset of rows, as once, few, many or a class of expanded clone.

TRBV19,TRBJ2-7,TRBD2,-,TGTGCCAGTAGTTCTAGCGGGAGTCCCCACGAGCAGTACTTC,CASSSSGSPHEQYF
TRBV2,TRBJ2-7,TRBD2,-,TGTGCCAGCAAGCGGGATGCGCAATACGAGCAGTACTTC,CASKRDAQYEQYF
TRBV14,TRBJ1-4,TRBD1,few,TGTGCCAGCAGCCGCCTCGGGACAGGGCGGGGTGAAAAACTGTTTTTT,CASSRLGTGRGEKLFF
TRBV19,TRBJ2-3,-,few,TGTGCCAGTAGTATAGGGGCTGCCACAGATACGCAGTATTTT,CASSIGAATDTQYF
TRBV7-2,TRBJ1-5,-,-,TGTGCCAGCAGCCCGGGACAAGGGCAGCCCCAGCATTTT,CASSPGQGQPQHF
TRBV18,TRBJ1-6,-,-,TGTGCCAGCTCACCAGAAGCCGATTCACCCCTCCACTTT,CASSPEADSPLHF
TRBV5-8,TRBJ1-4,TRBD1,few,TGTGCCAGCAGCTTGTCGGGACAGCCGCATGAAAAACTGTTTTTT,CASSLSGQPHEKLFF
TRBV2,TRBJ2-3,-,-,TGTGCCAGCAGCCCACTTTTGGATACGCAGTATTTT,CASSPLLDTQYF
TRBV30,TRBJ2-4,-,few,TGTGCCTGGAGTGATGCTATAAACATTCAGTACTTC,CAWSDAINIQYF
TRBV4-2,TRBJ2-7,TRBD2,-,TGTGCCAGCAGCCTGCCGGGGGGAAACTACGAGCAGTACTTC,CASSLPGGNYEQYF
TRBV4-1,TRBJ2-2,TRBD2,-,TGCGCCAGCAGCCAACAAACTAGACTAGCGGATAACACCGGGGAGCTGTTTTTT,CASSQQTRLADNTGELFF
TRBV9,TRBJ2-5,TRBD2,few,TGTGCCAGCAGCGTCGGGGGGCAAGAGACCCAGTACTTC,CASSVGGQETQYF
TRBV27,TRBJ2-3,-,-,TGTGCCAGCAGTGCCCAAGGGGGTAGGTTTAGGAGATCTAGCACAGATACGCAGTATTTT,CASSAQGGRFRRSSTDTQYF
TRBV4-1,TRBJ2-7,TRBD1,-,TGCGCCAGCAGCCAACGCGGGACAGGGGGCGGAAGCGACGAGCAGTACTTC,CASSQRGTGGGSDEQYF